This T cell receptor (beta chain) was found in a study of cytomegalovirus exposure and HLA in healthy donors. Study-wide results and caveats: Judged likely to be a sequencing artifact was a cluster of highly shared sequence variants.

13 Jbeta primers and 60 Vbeta primers were used for the PCR. TCRdb keeps only in-frame clones here, not all; method: immunoSEQ multiplex PCR. The sample spans about 55,000 clones; the ten largest clones claim around 10%. Trimming took off 2 bases at V and 1 base at J, with 5 bases between the two ends. Germline V gene data show CDR1 as WSHSY and CDR2 as SAAADI. The CDR3 totals 13 residues. As regards this clone: Its cognate antigen is unknown.

The TCR sequence derives from a man in his forties or fifties in good health and CMV-seropositive. The sample was PBMCs. The J gene is TRBJ1-1, the V gene TRBV10-2; the D is unclear. For the CDR3, the DNA is TGCGCCAGCAGTGAGCGGGGGAACACTGAAGCTTTCTTT. Translation gives CASSERGNTEAFF.